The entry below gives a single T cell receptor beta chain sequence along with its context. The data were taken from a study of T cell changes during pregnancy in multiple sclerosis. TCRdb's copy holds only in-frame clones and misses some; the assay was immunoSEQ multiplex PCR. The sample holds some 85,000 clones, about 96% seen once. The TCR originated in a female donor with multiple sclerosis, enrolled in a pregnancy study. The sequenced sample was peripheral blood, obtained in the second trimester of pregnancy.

CDR3: CASSLTPGKNNEQFF. CDR3 sequence (DNA): TGTGCCAGCAGCTTAACGCCGGGGAAAAACAATGAGCAGTTCTTC. The chain combines TRBV11-2 with TRBJ2-1, with D perhaps matching TRBD2 (5 bases). The CDR3 has 15 amino acids. CDR1 and CDR2 from the germline V gene are SGHAT and FQNNGV. V was trimmed by 2 bases and J by 5 bases, leaving 13 bases between them.